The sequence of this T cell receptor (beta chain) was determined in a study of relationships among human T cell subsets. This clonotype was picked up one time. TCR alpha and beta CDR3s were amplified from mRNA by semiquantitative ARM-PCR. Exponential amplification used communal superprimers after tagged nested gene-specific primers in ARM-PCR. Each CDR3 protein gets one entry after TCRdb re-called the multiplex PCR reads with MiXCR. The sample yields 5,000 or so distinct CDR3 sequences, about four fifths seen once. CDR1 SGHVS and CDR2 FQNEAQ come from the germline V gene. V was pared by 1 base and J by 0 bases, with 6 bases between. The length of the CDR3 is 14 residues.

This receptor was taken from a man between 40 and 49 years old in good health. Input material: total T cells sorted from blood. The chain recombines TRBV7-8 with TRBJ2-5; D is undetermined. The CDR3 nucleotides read TGTGCCAGCAGCTTAGGATCGTACCAAGAGACCCAGTACTTC. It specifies CASSLGSYQETQYF.